The subject of this entry is one T cell receptor (beta chain). Antigen: not known. Repertoires were generated with immunoSEQ multiplex PCR, while TCRdb's copy carries only in-frame clones and drops some. Among 75,000 to 100,000 clones listed, 92% were seen once. This specimen belongs to a study of graft-versus-host responses after intestinal transplantation. Looked up from germline, CDR1 is MRHNA and CDR2 is SNTAGT. The CDR3 extends over 19 amino acids. Trimming cost V 4 bases and J 0 bases; bases outside gene matches: 14. The material was unstimulated CD4+ T cells sorted from spleen or lymph node cells, obtained before intestinal transplant. The receptor was isolated from a human donor who received an intestinal transplant. This rearrangement joins TRBV6-4 to TRBJ2-3; the match to TRBD2 covers 9 bases. Written as DNA, the CDR3 is TGTGCCAGCAGTGTCTGTGGGCTAGCGGGACTTCCTAGCACAGATACGCAGTATTTT. Translating it yields CASSVCGLAGLPSTDTQYF.